What follows are 31 T cell receptor beta chains derived from one specimen sequenced in a study of blood T cell repertoires in COVID-19. Method: immunoSEQ multiplex PCR; TCRdb's copy keeps in-frame clones and lacks some. The table has about 61,000 clones, roughly 90% seen once. Sequencing was carried out using peripheral blood. These receptors were obtained from a woman aged 50 to 60 with active or convalescent COVID-19.

This chain joins TRBV4-1 and TRBJ1-1, with 7 bases identical to TRBD1. The CDR3 contains 17 residues. J gave up 4 bases and V 2 bases, and 13 bases lay outside the gene matches. Germline lookup yields CDR1 MGHRA and CDR2 YSYEKL. CDR3 nucleotides: TGCGCCAGCAGCCAACCCCGACAGGGTTCGGGCGGCACTGAAGCTTTCTTT. It specifies CASSQPRQGSGGTEAFF.

The rearrangement uses TRBV5-1 and TRBJ2-1, with a possible D match to TRBD2 (6 bases). V lost 4 bases to trimming and J lost 5 bases, with 16 bases between them. CDR1 is SGHRS and CDR2 is YFSETQ in the germline V gene. The CDR3 runs 15 residues. CDR3 loop: CASSPGLHKDNEQFF. Written as DNA, the CDR3 is TGCGCCAGCAGCCCCGGACTACATAAAGACAATGAGCAGTTCTTC.

This chain connects TRBV6-2 or TRBV6-3 to TRBJ2-2; 12 bases align to TRBD2. The V gene's germline CDR1 is MNHEY and CDR2 SVGEGT. V lost 2 bases to trimming and J lost 3 bases; unmatched junction nucleotides: 4. This CDR3 region has 17 residues. Here the CDR3 DNA reads TGTGCCAGCAGTTACGTGGGACTAGCGGGTTACACCGGGGAGCTGTTTTTT. Translated, it gives CASSYVGLAGYTGELFF.

This chain uses TRBV2 with TRBJ2-7; 7 nucleotides line up with TRBD1. The CDR3 contains 13 residues. V trimming: 9 bases; J trimming: 2 bases; junction bases outside the gene matches: 7. Germline-derived CDR1 and CDR2 are SNHLY and FYNNEI. DNA of the CDR3: TGTGCCAGTCACCGGGACAGCACCTACGAGCAGTACTTC. This encodes CASHRDSTYEQYF. The variable domain in full, with the rest retrieved from reference TRBV2 and TRBJ2-7, is EPEVTQTPSHQVTQMGQEVILRCVPISNHLYFYWYRQILGQKVEFLVSFYNNEISEKSEIFDDQFSVERPDGSNFTLKIRSTKLEDSAMYFCASHRDSTYEQYFGPGTRLTVT.

The chain carries TRBV7-3 and TRBJ2-1; TRBD1 aligns across 8 bases. The J segment lost 9 bases and the V segment lost 5 bases, leaving 3 bases of the junction unmatched. From germline, CDR1 is SGHTA and CDR2 FQGTGA. The CDR3 is 12 amino acids. The CDR3, as DNA: TGTGCCAGCAGCGGACAGGGAGGTGAGCAGTTCTTC. The encoded protein is CASSGQGGEQFF.

The chain uses TRBV7-3 and TRBJ1-1, with a tentative D call TRBD1 (5 bases). The CDR3 totals 15 residues. CDR1 and CDR2 (germline): SGHTA, FQGTGA. The germline V and J ends were trimmed by 3 bases and 0 bases, with 11 bases remaining between them. As DNA, the CDR3 is TGTGCCAGCAGCTTGTCCCCAGGGATGAACACTGAAGCTTTCTTT. This encodes CASSLSPGMNTEAFF.

This clone appeared a few times. V is TRBV19 and J is TRBJ2-7; 11 bases map to TRBD2. This CDR3 has 15 amino acids. J lost 7 bases, V lost 1 base, and 6 bases had no gene match. Germline assignment: CDR1 LNHDA and CDR2 SQIVND (reference sequence). CDR3 in DNA: TGTGCCAGTAGTATAGCCGGGACTAGCGGCGGGGAGCAGTACTTC. The encoded protein is CASSIAGTSGGEQYF.

The rearrangement uses TRBV30 and TRBJ1-1; a weak D match, TRBD1 (5 bases). The CDR3 covers 14 residues. Trimming stripped 0 bases from V and 3 bases from J, with 11 bases between. Germline CDR1 and CDR2: GTSNPN and SVGIG (reference sequence). The CDR3 DNA reads TGTGCCTGGAGTGTAGACTTAGGGGACACTGAAGCTTTCTTT. Amino acids: CAWSVDLGDTEAFF.

The chain recombines TRBV20-1 with TRBJ2-7, with 8 positions matching TRBD2. The CDR3 contains 15 residues. After removal of 3 bases from V and 6 bases from J, the junction contained 13 bases not matched to a gene. Germline CDR1 is DFQATT and CDR2 is SNEGSKA (reference sequence). The CDR3 reads CSASDIGSGSREQYF. The CDR3 DNA reads TGCAGTGCTAGTGATATCGGGAGCGGGAGCCGCGAGCAGTACTTC.

This clone was seen a single time. The chain is built from TRBV2 and TRBJ2-1, with 8 positions matching TRBD1. The CDR3 extends over 14 amino acids. Looked up from germline, CDR1 is SNHLY and CDR2 is FYNNEI. V lost 8 bases to trimming and J lost 7 bases; unmatched junction nucleotides: 10. The CDR3 DNA reads as TGTGCCAGCTCTAGGGACCACAGGGGGAATGAGCAGTTCTTC. It codes for CASSRDHRGNEQFF. The whole variable domain, filled in from reference TRBV2 and TRBJ2-1, reads EPEVTQTPSHQVTQMGQEVILRCVPISNHLYFYWYRQILGQKVEFLVSFYNNEISEKSEIFDDQFSVERPDGSNFTLKIRSTKLEDSAMYFCASSRDHRGNEQFFGPGTRLTVL.

The CDR3 DNA reads as TGTGCCAGCAGCTTGGCAGGGGGCAATGAGCAGTTCTTC. This encodes CASSLAGGNEQFF. The V and J genes are TRBV11-2 and TRBJ2-1; 7 bases line up with TRBD1. The CDR3 has 13 residues. CDR1 and CDR2 (germline): SGHAT, FQNNGV. J gave up 6 bases and V 3 bases, and 2 bases lay outside the gene matches.

This clone was observed a few times. The V call is TRBV3-1 (or the pseudogene TRBV3-2), the J call TRBJ1-1; 9 bases map to TRBD1. The J segment lost 1 base and the V segment lost 5 bases, leaving 5 bases of the junction unmatched. In germline, CDR1 is LGHDT, CDR2 YNNKEL (reference sequence). The CDR3 consists of 15 residues. For the CDR3, the DNA is TGTGCCAGCAGCTCCTACAGGGGGCCGAACACTGAAGCTTTCTTT. Its protein is CASSSYRGPNTEAFF.

V and J are TRBV25-1 and TRBJ2-7; 7 nucleotides match TRBD2. The CDR3 has 14 residues. V shed 6 bases and J 6 bases; nucleotides not matched to a gene: 11. CDR1 is MGHDK and CDR2 is SYGVNS in the germline V gene. The CDR3 DNA reads TGTGCCAGCAGCCTGGGACTACCTCCAGGCGAGCAGTACTTC. This codes for CASSLGLPPGEQYF.

V usage is TRBV27 and J usage is TRBJ2-1, with TRBD2 matching over 9 bases. The V gene end was trimmed by 3 bases and the J gene end by 8 bases; junction bases not matched to a gene: 8. The CDR3 extends over 15 amino acids. Germline V lookup: CDR1 MNHEY, CDR2 SMNVEV (reference sequence). The CDR3 here is CASSLAGGLIDEQFF. CDR3 DNA: TGTGCCAGCAGTTTGGCGGGGGGGTTAATCGATGAGCAGTTCTTC.

This chain joins TRBV19 and TRBJ2-3; 9 bases agree with TRBD1. From germline, CDR1 is LNHDA and CDR2 SQIVND (reference sequence). The V and J ends lost 3 bases and 4 bases, in that order; junction bases with no gene match: 5. The CDR3 has 15 residues. CDR3 DNA sequence: TGTGCCAGTAGTATTTTACAGGGGGCGGCAGATACGCAGTATTTT. The encoded protein is CASSILQGAADTQYF.

J is TRBJ2-1 and V is TRBV27; 12 bases are shared with TRBD2. Germline V lookup: CDR1 MNHEY, CDR2 SMNVEV (reference sequence). The V and J ends lost 5 bases and 7 bases, in that order; junction bases with no gene match: 9. This CDR3 has 16 residues. The CDR3 is CASSPRLAGEVNEQFF. The CDR3 DNA follows: TGTGCCAGCAGTCCGAGACTAGCGGGAGAGGTGAATGAGCAGTTCTTC.

J is TRBJ2-5 and V is TRBV21-1; the DNA was not used to check the table's D call, TRBD2. TRBV21-1 is a pseudogene. The CDR3 spans 18 residues. In nucleotides, the CDR3 is TGTGCCAGCAGCGAAAATATTTTAGCGGGAGGGCCACAAGAGACCCAGTACTTC. Its protein is CASSENILAGGPQETQYF.

The chain joins TRBV7-6 to TRBJ2-2; 8 nucleotides match TRBD2. V lost 3 bases to trimming and J lost 4 bases; unmatched junction nucleotides: 7. This CDR3 has 16 residues. CDR1 is SGHVS, CDR2 FNYEAQ, per germline. CDR3 nucleotides: TGTGCCAGCAGCTTGTCCGGGACTAGATTCACCGGGGAGCTGTTTTTT. Protein sequence: CASSLSGTRFTGELFF.

For the CDR3, the DNA is TGTGCCAGCTCACCCGGGGTCCTTGATACGCAGTATTTT. Amino acid sequence: CASSPGVLDTQYF. The genes are TRBV18 and TRBJ2-3; tentative D call: TRBD2 (5 bases). The CDR3 consists of 13 residues. V gave up 3 bases and J gave up 6 bases, with 10 bases separating them. Germline V gene lookup returns CDR1 KGHSH and CDR2 LQKENI.

The rearrangement uses TRBV7-9 and TRBJ1-5; 9 bases line up with TRBD1. After removal of 2 bases from V and 2 bases from J, the junction contained 10 bases not matched to a gene. The germline gives CDR1 SEHNR, CDR2 FQNEAQ (reference sequence). The CDR3 extends over 18 amino acids. This CDR3 is CASSLLGTGWIGNQPQHF. DNA for the CDR3: TGTGCCAGCAGCTTACTGGGGACAGGGTGGATTGGCAATCAGCCCCAGCATTTT.

This clone has only one observation. The chain is built from TRBV29-1 and TRBJ2-3; the match to TRBD2 covers 8 bases. Per germline, CDR1 SQVTM and CDR2 ANQGSEA. With 3 bases clipped from V and 2 bases from J, the junction kept 10 bases outside the gene matches. CDR3 size: 16 residues. The chain's CDR3 is CSVDSPSGSFTDTQYF. CDR3 bases: TGCAGCGTTGATAGTCCGAGCGGGAGCTTCACAGATACGCAGTATTTT.

V gene TRBV2 combines with J gene TRBJ2-1, with D maybe TRBD2 (5 bases). Trimming took off 1 base at V and 0 bases at J, with 10 bases between the two ends. The CDR3 spans 16 residues. Germline V gives CDR1 SNHLY, CDR2 FYNNEI. The CDR3 nucleotides are TGTGCCAGCAGTGAAGGCGGGTTGGGCTCCTACAATGAGCAGTTCTTC. This encodes CASSEGGLGSYNEQFF.

The V gene is TRBV3-1 (or the pseudogene TRBV3-2), the J gene TRBJ1-3; no firm D call. Germline CDR1 reads LGHDT; CDR2 reads YNNKEL (reference sequence). The CDR3 runs to 13 residues. V was shortened by 1 base and J by 4 bases, with 5 bases between the two germline ends. The CDR3 nucleotides are TGTGCCAGCAGCCAAGCTTCCGGAAACACCATATATTTT. This sequence encodes CASSQASGNTIYF.

The chain is built from TRBV6-2 or TRBV6-3 and TRBJ1-5, with D tentatively TRBD1 (5 bases). V was pared by 2 bases and J by 4 bases, with 18 bases between. The CDR3 runs to 17 residues. The germline V gene encodes CDR1 MNHEY and CDR2 SVGEGT. This CDR3 reads CASSYLQGTLLNQPQHF. The DNA of the CDR3 is TGTGCCAGCAGTTACCTTCAGGGCACCCTTCTTAATCAGCCCCAGCATTTT.

This chain links TRBV10-1 with TRBJ2-1; 8 bases match TRBD2. The CDR3 length is 16 residues. V lost 4 bases to trimming and J lost 4 bases; unmatched junction nucleotides: 9. Germline assignment: CDR1 WNHNN and CDR2 SYGVQD (reference sequence). In DNA, the CDR3 is TGCGCCAGCAGTGCGCGCTCTAGCGGGCTTTACAATGAGCAGTTCTTC. Its translation: CASSARSSGLYNEQFF.

This sequence joins TRBV5-4 and TRBJ2-1; 14 bases are shared with TRBD2. Germline values: CDR1 SGHNT, CDR2 YYREEE (reference sequence). V lost 4 bases, J lost 9 bases, and 6 bases stayed unmatched. The length of the CDR3 is 15 residues. The CDR3 loop is CASSIGTSGSGEQFF. The CDR3 DNA reads as TGTGCCAGCAGCATCGGGACTAGCGGGAGTGGTGAGCAGTTCTTC.

The chain carries TRBV7-8 and TRBJ1-2, with D perhaps matching TRBD1 (5 bases). This CDR3 comprises 14 residues. CDR1 SGHVS and CDR2 FQNEAQ come from the germline V gene. V lost 5 bases and J 2 bases, leaving 12 bases between the germline ends. The CDR3 sequence: CASSRGLLNYGYTF. In DNA, the CDR3 is TGTGCCAGCAGCCGGGGACTTCTGAACTATGGCTACACCTTC. Looking up the rest from reference TRBV7-8 and TRBJ1-2 gives the full variable domain: GAGVSQSPRYKVAKRGQDVALRCDPISGHVSLFWYQQALGQGPEFLTYFQNEAQLDKSGLPSDRFFAERPEGSVSTLKIQRTQQEDSAVYLCASSRGLLNYGYTFGSGTRLTVV.

The chain is built from TRBV9 and TRBJ2-2; D remains ambiguous. Per the germline V gene, CDR1 is SGDLS and CDR2 is YYNGEE. The CDR3 covers 13 residues. V lost 0 bases and J 6 bases, leaving 6 bases between the germline ends. The CDR3 sequence is CASSVGSAGELFF. CDR3 coding DNA: TGTGCCAGCAGCGTAGGGTCAGCCGGGGAGCTGTTTTTT.

V gene TRBV27 combines with J gene TRBJ1-2, with TRBD1 identical over 7 bases. This CDR3 region has 15 residues. J gave up 4 bases and V 6 bases, and 11 bases lay outside the gene matches. Germline assignment: CDR1 MNHEY and CDR2 SMNVEV (reference sequence). CDR3 coding DNA: TGTGCCAGCAGCCCAGCGACAGGGTGGGTCTATGGCTACACCTTC. Its protein product is CASSPATGWVYGYTF.

The CDR3 nucleotides read TGTGCCAGCAGCTTAGATCCGTACTCTGGGGCCAACGTCCTGACTTTC. Protein: CASSLDPYSGANVLTF. This chain joins TRBV11-2 and TRBJ2-6; unclear D gene. Between the trimmed V and J ends, which lost 0 bases and 0 bases, there was a span of 6 bases. The CDR3 runs 16 residues. Germline lookup yields CDR1 SGHAT and CDR2 FQNNGV.

The V call is TRBV20-1, the J call TRBJ2-7; 9 bases align to TRBD1. J lost 3 bases, V lost 3 bases, and 6 bases had no gene match. CDR1 is DFQATT, CDR2 SNEGSKA, per germline (reference sequence). The CDR3 extends over 14 amino acids. CDR3: CSASGDRGSYEQYF. CDR3 nucleotides: TGCAGTGCTAGTGGCGACAGGGGGAGCTACGAGCAGTACTTC.